One sample yielded the 3 T cell receptor beta chains listed below, sequenced in a study of blood T cell repertoires in COVID-19. TCRdb's table, derived via immunoSEQ multiplex PCR, lists solely in-frame clones and lacks some. Of 300,000 to 350,000 clones listed, roughly 85% are singletons. The sample comprised PBMCs or T cells enriched from blood (not recorded which). The origin of the receptors is a man under 40 who had recovered from COVID-19.

This chain links TRBV5-1 with TRBJ1-2, with 8 bases that match TRBD1. The CDR3 loop spans 14 amino acids. V gave up 4 bases and J gave up 2 bases; unmatched junction bases: 4. In germline, CDR1 is SGHRS, CDR2 YFSETQ. Written as DNA, the CDR3 is TGCGCCAGCAGCCAGGGGGCACGGAACTATGGCTACACCTTC. Translating it yields CASSQGARNYGYTF.

This chain uses TRBV29-1 with TRBJ2-7, with TRBD2 as a possible D gene (5 bases). The V and J ends lost 3 bases and 2 bases respectively, with 8 bases between them. Per germline, CDR1 SQVTM and CDR2 ANQGSEA. This CDR3 comprises 12 residues. The CDR3 loop reads CSVDEGPYEQYF. For the CDR3, the DNA is TGCAGCGTTGACGAGGGTCCCTACGAGCAGTACTTC.

The V and J genes are TRBV29-1 and TRBJ2-5; 7 bases match TRBD2. The CDR3 loop spans 12 amino acids. The germline CDR1 and CDR2 sequences are SQVTM and ANQGSEA. Trimming removed 2 bases from V and 5 bases from J; junction bases left unmatched: 2. The CDR3 DNA reads TGCAGCGTTGAACTGGGGGGGGAGACCCAGTACTTC. Encoded protein: CSVELGGETQYF.